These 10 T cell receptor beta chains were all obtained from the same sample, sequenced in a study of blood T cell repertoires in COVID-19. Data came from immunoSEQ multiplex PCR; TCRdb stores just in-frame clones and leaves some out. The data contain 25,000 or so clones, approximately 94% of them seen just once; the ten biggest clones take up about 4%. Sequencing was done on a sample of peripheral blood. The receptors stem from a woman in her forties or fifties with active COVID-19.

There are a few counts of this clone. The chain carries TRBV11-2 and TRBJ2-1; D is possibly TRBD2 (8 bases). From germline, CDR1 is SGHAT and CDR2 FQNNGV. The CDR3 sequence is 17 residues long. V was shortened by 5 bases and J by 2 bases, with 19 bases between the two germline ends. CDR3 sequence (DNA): TGTGCCAGCAGCCCACGGGGGGGGCAGGGGGCCTACAATGAGCAGTTCTTC. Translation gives CASSPRGGQGAYNEQFF.

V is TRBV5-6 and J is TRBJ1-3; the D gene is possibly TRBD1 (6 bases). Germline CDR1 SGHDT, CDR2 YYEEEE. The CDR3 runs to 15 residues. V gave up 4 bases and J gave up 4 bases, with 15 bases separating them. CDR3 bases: TGTGCCAGCAGCACTGGACAGATTGTCGGAAACACCATATATTTT. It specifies CASSTGQIVGNTIYF.

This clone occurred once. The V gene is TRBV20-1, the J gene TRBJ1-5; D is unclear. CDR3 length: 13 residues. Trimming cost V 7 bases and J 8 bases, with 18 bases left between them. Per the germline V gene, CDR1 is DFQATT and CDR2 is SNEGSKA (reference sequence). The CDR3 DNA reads TGCAGTGGTAGTGCCGAGACTGAGAAGCCCCAGCATTTT. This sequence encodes CSGSAETEKPQHF.

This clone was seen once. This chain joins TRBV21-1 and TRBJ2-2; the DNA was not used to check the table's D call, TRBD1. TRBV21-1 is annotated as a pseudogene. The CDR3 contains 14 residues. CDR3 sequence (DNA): TGTGCCAGCAGTCAGGGGGCGCGCACCGGGGAGCTGTTTTTT. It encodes CASSQGARTGELFF.

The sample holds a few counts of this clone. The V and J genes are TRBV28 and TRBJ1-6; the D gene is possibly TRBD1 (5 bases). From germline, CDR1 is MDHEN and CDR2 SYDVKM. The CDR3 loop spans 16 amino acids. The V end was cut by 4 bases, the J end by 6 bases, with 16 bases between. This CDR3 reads CASSSPGQVVNSPLHF. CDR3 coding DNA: TGTGCCAGCAGTTCCCCAGGGCAGGTGGTTAATTCACCCCTCCACTTT.

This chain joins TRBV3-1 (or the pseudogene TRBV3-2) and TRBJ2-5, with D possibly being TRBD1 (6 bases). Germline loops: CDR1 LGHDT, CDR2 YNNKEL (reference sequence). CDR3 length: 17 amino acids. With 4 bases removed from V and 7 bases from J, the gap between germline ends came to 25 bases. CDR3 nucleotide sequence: TGTGCCAGCAGCCCCCGATCGGCAGGGGATCTAATCGGGACCCAGTACTTC. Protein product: CASSPRSAGDLIGTQYF.

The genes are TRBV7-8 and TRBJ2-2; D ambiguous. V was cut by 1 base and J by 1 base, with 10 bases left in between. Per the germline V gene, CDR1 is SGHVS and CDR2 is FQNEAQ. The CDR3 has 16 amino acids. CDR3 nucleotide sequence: TGTGCCAGCAGCTTAGGAAACCACGGGAACACCGGGGAGCTGTTTTTT. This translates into CASSLGNHGNTGELFF.

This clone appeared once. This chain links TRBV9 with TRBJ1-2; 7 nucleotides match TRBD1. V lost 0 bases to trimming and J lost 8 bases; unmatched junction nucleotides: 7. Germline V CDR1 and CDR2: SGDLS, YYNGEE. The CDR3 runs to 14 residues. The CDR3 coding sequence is TGTGCCAGCAGCGTAGGACAGGGAGGACGAGGCTACACCTTC. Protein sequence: CASSVGQGGRGYTF.

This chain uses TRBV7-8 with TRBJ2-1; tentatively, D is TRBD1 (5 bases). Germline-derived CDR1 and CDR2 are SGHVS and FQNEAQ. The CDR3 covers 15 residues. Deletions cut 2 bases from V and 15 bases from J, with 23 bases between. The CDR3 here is CASSLRPRVRVQGFF. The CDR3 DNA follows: TGTGCCAGCAGCTTAAGGCCCAGGGTTCGGGTCCAGGGGTTCTTC.

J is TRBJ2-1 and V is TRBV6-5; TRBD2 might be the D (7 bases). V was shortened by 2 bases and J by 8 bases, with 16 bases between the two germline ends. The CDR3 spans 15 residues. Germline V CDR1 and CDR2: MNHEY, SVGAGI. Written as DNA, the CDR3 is TGTGCCAGCAGTTACGACACAGGGACTAACGATGAGCAGTTCTTC. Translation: CASSYDTGTNDEQFF.